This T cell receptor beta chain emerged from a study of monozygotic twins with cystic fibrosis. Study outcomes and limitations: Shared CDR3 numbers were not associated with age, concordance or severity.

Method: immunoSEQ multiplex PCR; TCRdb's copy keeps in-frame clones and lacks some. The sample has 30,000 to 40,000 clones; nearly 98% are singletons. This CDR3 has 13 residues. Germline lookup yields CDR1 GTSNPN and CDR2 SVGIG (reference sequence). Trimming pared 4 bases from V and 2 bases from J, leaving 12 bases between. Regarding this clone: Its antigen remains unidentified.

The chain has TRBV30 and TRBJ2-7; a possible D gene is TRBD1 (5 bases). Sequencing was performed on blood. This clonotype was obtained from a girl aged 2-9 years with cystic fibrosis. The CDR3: CAWMQGITYEQYF. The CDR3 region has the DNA TGTGCCTGGATGCAGGGAATTACCTACGAGCAGTACTTC.